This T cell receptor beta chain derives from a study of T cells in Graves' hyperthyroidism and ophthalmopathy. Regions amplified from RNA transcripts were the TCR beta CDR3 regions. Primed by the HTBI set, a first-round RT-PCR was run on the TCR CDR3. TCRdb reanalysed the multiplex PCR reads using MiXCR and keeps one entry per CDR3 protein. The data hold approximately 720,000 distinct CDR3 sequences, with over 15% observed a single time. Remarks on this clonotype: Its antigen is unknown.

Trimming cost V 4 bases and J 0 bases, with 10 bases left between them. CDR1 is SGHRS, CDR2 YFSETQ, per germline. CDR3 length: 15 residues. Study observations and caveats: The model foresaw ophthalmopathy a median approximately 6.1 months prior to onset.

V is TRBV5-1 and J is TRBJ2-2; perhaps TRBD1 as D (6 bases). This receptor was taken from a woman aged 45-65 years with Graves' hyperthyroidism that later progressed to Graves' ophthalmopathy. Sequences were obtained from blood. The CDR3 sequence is CASSPGTSNTGELFF. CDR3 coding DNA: TGCGCCAGCAGCCCAGGGACATCGAACACCGGGGAGCTGTTTTTT.